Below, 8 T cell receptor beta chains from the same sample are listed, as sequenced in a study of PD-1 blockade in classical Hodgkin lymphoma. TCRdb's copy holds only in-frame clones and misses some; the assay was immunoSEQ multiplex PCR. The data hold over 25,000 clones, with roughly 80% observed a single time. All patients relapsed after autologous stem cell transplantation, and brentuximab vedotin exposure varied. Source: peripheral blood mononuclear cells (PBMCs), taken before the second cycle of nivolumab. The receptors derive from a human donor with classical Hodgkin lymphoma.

DNA for the CDR3: TGTGCCAGCAGCCCGGGCAGCGGGAGTATAAATGAGCAGTTCTTC. It translates to CASSPGSGSINEQFF. The V call is TRBV5-4, the J call TRBJ2-1, with 8 nucleotides matching TRBD2. The CDR3 has 15 residues. Unmatched junction bases numbered 10, after V lost 4 bases and J lost 7 bases. Germline lookup yields CDR1 SGHNT and CDR2 YYREEE (reference sequence).

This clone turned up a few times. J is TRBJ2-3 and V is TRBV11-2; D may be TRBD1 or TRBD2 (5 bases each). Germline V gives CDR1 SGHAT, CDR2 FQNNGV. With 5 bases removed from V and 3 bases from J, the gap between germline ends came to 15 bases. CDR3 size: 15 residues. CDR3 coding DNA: TGTGCCAGCAGCCGGGGCAGAAGGGCGACAGATACGCAGTATTTT. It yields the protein CASSRGRRATDTQYF.

The CDR3, as DNA: TGCGCCAGCAGCGGCCTCGGGAATGAGCAGTTCTTC. Protein product: CASSGLGNEQFF. The V call is TRBV5-1, the J call TRBJ2-1; unclear D gene. Germline V lookup: CDR1 SGHRS, CDR2 YFSETQ. The CDR3 sequence is 12 residues long. Trimming shortened V by 4 bases and J by 7 bases, and 9 bases separated the two germline ends.

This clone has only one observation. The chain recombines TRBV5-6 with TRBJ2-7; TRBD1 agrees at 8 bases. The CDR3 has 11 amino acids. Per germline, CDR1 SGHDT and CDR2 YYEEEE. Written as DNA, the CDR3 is TGTGCCAGCAGCTGGGGACAGGCCTCGGTCGTC. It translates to CASSWGQASVV.

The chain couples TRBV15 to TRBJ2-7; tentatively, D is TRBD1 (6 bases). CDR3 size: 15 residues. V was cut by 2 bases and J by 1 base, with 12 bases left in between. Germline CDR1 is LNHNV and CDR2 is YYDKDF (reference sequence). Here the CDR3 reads CATSRRRDTSYEQYF. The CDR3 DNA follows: TGTGCCACCAGCAGAAGAAGGGACACGTCCTACGAGCAGTACTTC.

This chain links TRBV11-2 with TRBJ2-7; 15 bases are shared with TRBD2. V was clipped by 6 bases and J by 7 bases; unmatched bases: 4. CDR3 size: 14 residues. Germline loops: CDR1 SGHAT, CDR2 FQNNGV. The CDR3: CASRGLAGGREQYF. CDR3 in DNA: TGTGCCAGCAGAGGACTAGCGGGAGGGAGGGAGCAGTACTTC.

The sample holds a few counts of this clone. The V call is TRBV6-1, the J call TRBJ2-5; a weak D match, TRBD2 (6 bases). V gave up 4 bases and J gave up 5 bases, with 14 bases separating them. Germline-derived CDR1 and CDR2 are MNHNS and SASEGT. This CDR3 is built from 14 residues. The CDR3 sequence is CASSGGTDGETQYF. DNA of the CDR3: TGTGCCAGCAGTGGAGGGACTGATGGGGAGACCCAGTACTTC.

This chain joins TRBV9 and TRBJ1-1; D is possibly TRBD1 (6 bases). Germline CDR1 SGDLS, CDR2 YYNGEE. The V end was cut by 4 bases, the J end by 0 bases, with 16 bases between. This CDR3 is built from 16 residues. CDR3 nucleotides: TGTGCCAGCAGCTTCTCGACAGGTTCAATGAACACTGAAGCTTTCTTT. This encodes CASSFSTGSMNTEAFF.